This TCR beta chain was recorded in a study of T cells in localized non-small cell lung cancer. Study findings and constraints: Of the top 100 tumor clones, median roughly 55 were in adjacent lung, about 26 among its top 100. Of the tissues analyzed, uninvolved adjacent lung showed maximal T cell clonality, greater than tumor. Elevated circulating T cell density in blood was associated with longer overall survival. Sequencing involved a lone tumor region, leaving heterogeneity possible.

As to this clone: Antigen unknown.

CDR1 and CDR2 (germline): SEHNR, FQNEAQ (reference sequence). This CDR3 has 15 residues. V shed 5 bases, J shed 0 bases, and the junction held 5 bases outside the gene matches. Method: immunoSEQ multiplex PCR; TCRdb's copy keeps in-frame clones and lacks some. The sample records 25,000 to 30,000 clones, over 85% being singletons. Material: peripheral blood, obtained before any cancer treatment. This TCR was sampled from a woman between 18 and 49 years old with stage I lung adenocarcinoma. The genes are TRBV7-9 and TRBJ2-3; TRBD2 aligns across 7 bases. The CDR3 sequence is CASSGTTSSTDTQYF. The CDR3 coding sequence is TGTGCCAGCAGCGGGACTACTTCTAGCACAGATACGCAGTATTTT.